This T cell receptor beta chain was sequenced during a study of OX40 agonist ivuxolimab in advanced cancers. General notes on the study: Ivuxolimab was an agonistic, fully human IgG2 monoclonal antibody directed against OX40 (CD134), a costimulatory receptor. Prior anti-PD-1, anti-PD-L1 or anti-CTLA-4 therapy was permitted, and approximately 41% of dose-escalation patients had received checkpoint inhibitors. The point of sequencing TCRbeta in the periphery was to test whether ivuxolimab changed TCR sequence diversity and drove clonal T-cell expansion. Partial responses occurred in three dose-escalation patients: two with cutaneous melanoma and one with hepatocellular carcinoma. Of the approximately 50 patients in dose escalation, approximately 20 had hepatocellular carcinoma, approximately 15 had melanoma, 9 had renal cell carcinoma and 9 had head and neck cancer. The dose-escalation cohort was 82.7% male with a mean age of approximately 60 years, ranging from about 23 to 85. Intravenous ivuxolimab was administered to patients every 2 weeks at six dose levels: 0.01, 0.1, 0.3, 1.5, 3 and 10 mg/kg. The paper reports the monotherapy dose-escalation portion (N ≈ 52 patients) of the phase I ivuxolimab trial.

About this clone itself: Its cognate antigen has yet to be identified. No base quality information exists; no much larger clone differs at one position.

Points the paper makes about the study in general: Which antigens the clonally expanded peripheral T cells were specific for was not determined. Low levels of normalized T-cell clonal expansion were also shown by some nonresponding patients. After ivuxolimab, expanded clones were on average more numerous among CD8+ T cells than among CD4+ T cells. Partial responders in the 0.1-3.0 mg/kg groups had among the lowest normalized peripheral clonal expansion, especially among CD8+ T cells. Clonal expansion of both CD4+ and CD8+ blood T cells was observed from baseline to week 6 at doses 0.1 to 3.0 mg/kg.

Patients with a history of autoimmune disease or receiving systemic immunosuppression were excluded from the trial. Peripheral blood for TCR sequencing was collected from all dose cohorts at baseline, on cycle 4 day 1, and on cycle 7 day 1. The samples were taken from a phase I, first-in-human, multicenter, open-label dose-escalation trial of ivuxolimab. Adults with locally advanced or metastatic melanoma, renal cell carcinoma, hepatocellular carcinoma or head and neck squamous cell carcinoma were enrolled in the trial. CD4+ and CD8+ T cells were sorted separately from peripheral blood before TCR sequencing. The V end gives up 7 bases and the J end 4 bases, leaving 11 bases in the junction not matched to a gene. CDR1 and CDR2 (LNHDA, SQIVND) derive from the germline V gene (reference sequence). The CDR3 starts with the cysteine, ends with the phenylalanine, and has 15 residues. Just CDR3 DNA is preserved here, 45 bases in frame from base 1.

Genomic DNA was extracted from sorted cells for sequencing of the TCRbeta CDR3 region. The immunoSEQ Assay was used for sequencing of TCRbeta CDR3 regions. Entries here come from immuneACCESS through TCRdb and include only in-frame sequences with V and J called. Some clones fail to appear in such tables; in the studies checked, an unresolved V gene covers under half of the shortfall, and the cause of the remainder is unknown. The sample profile shows 95,000 to 100,000 clones; 85% to 95% of them were found once. The top ten clonotypes cover 0.2% to 0.3% of the sample. This specimen was CD4+ or CD8+ T cells sorted from blood, taken in a trial of the OX40 agonist ivuxolimab. The sequence joins TRBV19 to TRBJ1-1; TRBD1 matches 8 bases in the middle. This TCR was recovered from an adult with an advanced solid tumor such as melanoma, head and neck, liver or kidney cancer. The sequenced DNA is TGTGCCAGTACCGACACAGGGGGTATTAGCACTGAAGCTTTCTTT. Translated, this is CASTDTGGISTEAFF.